This passage covers 15 T cell receptor beta chains from one sample sequenced in a study of Graves' ophthalmopathy and Graves' hyperthyroidism. RNA transcripts provided the template for amplifying TCR beta CDR3 regions. After a first-round RT-PCR with HTBI primers, a second-round multiplex PCR was run. TCRdb reprocessed the multiplex PCR reads with MiXCR, giving one entry per CDR3 protein. Of about 370,000 distinct CDR3 sequences in the sample, approximately 20% are singletons; the top ten hold around 1.5%. The specimen sequenced was peripheral blood. These receptors came from a woman aged 18-29 years with Graves' ophthalmopathy.

This clonotype was found many times. The V call is TRBV6-5, the J call TRBJ1-1, with D hard to call. Trimming pared 2 bases from V and 1 base from J, leaving 8 bases between. Germline loops: CDR1 MNHEY, CDR2 SVGAGI. The CDR3 is made up of 14 amino acids. The CDR3 sequence: CASSYPPGNTEAFF. The DNA of the CDR3 is TGTGCCAGCAGTTACCCTCCGGGGAACACTGAAGCTTTCTTT.

The chain combines TRBV6-1 with TRBJ2-5; TRBD1 matches 9 bases. The CDR3 is 15 amino acids. CDR1 and CDR2 from the germline V gene are MNHNS and SASEGT. The V segment lost 5 bases and the J segment 4 bases; nucleotides outside the gene matches: 8. The CDR3 DNA reads as TGTGCCAGCAGTAGAGAACAGGGGGCAGGAGAGACCCAGTACTTC. Encoded protein: CASSREQGAGETQYF.

This clonotype was observed many times. Written as DNA, the CDR3 is TGTGCCAGCAGTTTCCCTAAGACTTACTATGGCTACACCTTC. Encoded protein: CASSFPKTYYGYTF. The J gene is TRBJ1-2, the V gene TRBV28; D unresolved. The ends were cut back, 3 bases at V and 3 bases at J, with 11 bases in the middle. Germline CDR1 reads MDHEN; CDR2 reads SYDVKM. CDR3 size: 14 residues.

This clonotype has a count of ten or more. Compared with germline, one end of the junction differs, possibly owing to a read error. V is TRBV12-3 or TRBV12-4 and J is TRBJ2-7; D uncertain. The CDR3 consists of 15 residues. CDR3 DNA: TGTGCCAGCAGTTTAGGAGCTAGAGTCTCCCACGAGCAGTACTTC. It codes for CASSLGARVSHEQYF.

At least ten counts were recorded for this clonotype. The chain employs TRBV7-8 and TRBJ2-5; 9 positions agree with TRBD1. CDR1 SGHVS and CDR2 FQNEAQ come from the germline V gene. The CDR3 covers 15 residues. V dropped 0 bases and J dropped 4; count of bases not matched to a gene: 3. CDR3 bases: TGTGCCAGCAGCTTAGCGGGACAGGGACGAGAGACCCAGTACTTC. This translates into CASSLAGQGRETQYF.

This clonotype was detected only a few times. V is TRBV7-2 and J is TRBJ2-7; 10 nucleotides agree with TRBD2. In germline, CDR1 is SGHTA, CDR2 FQGNSA. J gave up 1 base and V 5 bases, and 2 bases lay outside the gene matches. This CDR3 has 14 residues. The CDR3 region is CASSNSGGSYEQYF. The CDR3 DNA reads as TGTGCCAGCAGCAATAGCGGGGGGTCCTACGAGCAGTACTTC.

This sequence joins TRBV29-1 and TRBJ1-1, with D perhaps TRBD1 (5 bases). This CDR3 contains 11 residues. CDR1 and CDR2 from the germline V gene are SQVTM and ANQGSEA. The V and J ends lost 4 bases and 9 bases respectively, with 12 bases between them. In DNA, the CDR3 is TGCAGCGTTGTCTTTGGGACCAAAGCTTTCTTT. Translation gives CSVVFGTKAFF.

This clonotype was seen repeatedly, ten times or more. The chain recombines TRBV27 with TRBJ2-4; D gene ambiguous. The V gene lost 2 bases and the J gene lost 7 bases, with 9 bases spanning the gap. This CDR3 has 13 residues. CDR1 is MNHEY and CDR2 is SMNVEV in the germline V gene (reference sequence). This CDR3 is CASSLPPMNIQYF. CDR3 in DNA: TGTGCCAGCAGTTTACCCCCCATGAACATTCAGTACTTC.

This clonotype was picked up many times. The chain recombines TRBV20-1 with TRBJ2-7, with 9 bases fitting TRBD2. Germline V gene lookup returns CDR1 DFQATT and CDR2 SNEGSKA (reference sequence). V trimming: 3 bases; J trimming: 4 bases; junction bases outside the gene matches: 7. The CDR3 runs 14 residues. CDR3 sequence (DNA): TGCAGTGCTAGCGGCGGGAGGGCCGGGTACGAGCAGTACTTC. This sequence encodes CSASGGRAGYEQYF.

This clonotype was counted at least ten times. The chain combines TRBV7-2 with TRBJ2-7, with D perhaps matching TRBD1 or TRBD2 (5 bases each). CDR1 and CDR2 from the germline V gene are SGHTA and FQGNSA. The length of the CDR3 is 14 residues. Trimming removed 4 bases at V and 5 bases at J, with 15 bases between. CDR3 coding DNA: TGTGCCAGCAGCTCACCGAGGGACGTTCACGAGCAGTACTTC. Translated, it gives CASSSPRDVHEQYF.

In its sample, this clonotype was seen many times. The chain combines TRBV28 with TRBJ1-2, with 8 positions matching TRBD1. Per the germline V gene, CDR1 is MDHEN and CDR2 is SYDVKM. The CDR3 runs to 12 residues. With V trimmed by 9 bases and J by 6 bases, 6 bases remained unmatched. The CDR3 reads CASRQGRDGYTF. CDR3 bases: TGTGCCAGTCGACAGGGGAGGGATGGCTACACCTTC.

This clonotype was observed at least ten times. This sequence joins TRBV7-3 and TRBJ2-7, with D perhaps TRBD2 (5 bases). The CDR3 is made up of 16 amino acids. V was cut by 5 bases and J by 0 bases, with 17 bases left in between. Germline-derived CDR1 and CDR2 are SGHTA and FQGTGA. This CDR3 is CASSRAANAGSYEQYF. The CDR3 region has the DNA TGTGCCAGCAGCCGAGCGGCCAACGCGGGCTCCTACGAGCAGTACTTC.

This clonotype was recorded at least ten times. The chain combines TRBV10-3 with TRBJ1-1, with TRBD1 matching 10 bases. Trimming cost V 0 bases and J 1 base; bases outside gene matches: 8. Germline-derived CDR1 and CDR2 are ENHRY and SYGVKD. The CDR3 runs to 18 residues. For the CDR3, the DNA is TGTGCCATCAGTGAGTCCGCCCCGGGACAGGGGAAGAACACTGAAGCTTTCTTT. Protein product: CAISESAPGQGKNTEAFF.

This clonotype was seen repeatedly, ten times or more. V is TRBV10-3 and J is TRBJ2-7; either TRBD1 or TRBD2 may supply D (5 bases each). The germline CDR1 and CDR2 sequences are ENHRY and SYGVKD. The V gene lost 2 bases and the J gene lost 6 bases, with 17 bases spanning the gap. This CDR3 has 15 amino acids. CDR3 bases: TGTGCCATCAGTGAGGGAAGGGGACCTTGGGGCGAGCAGTACTTC. Residues: CAISEGRGPWGEQYF.

The sample holds a few counts of this clonotype. This chain connects TRBV6-1 to TRBJ2-7; TRBD2 matches 7 bases. CDR3 length: 16 amino acids. Germline V gene data show CDR1 as MNHNS and CDR2 as SASEGT. V shed 2 bases and J 5 bases; nucleotides not matched to a gene: 12. The CDR3 protein is CASSELVERDLDEQYF. DNA for the CDR3: TGTGCCAGCAGTGAATTGGTGGAGCGGGATTTAGACGAGCAGTACTTC.